A single count supports the clone carrying this TCR beta chain. Its antigen is still unknown. The data were obtained in a study of T cell clones after liver transplantation. Study observations and caveats: In two subjects, few donor cells limited the measurable donor-reactive repertoire.

Produced via immunoSEQ multiplex PCR; TCRdb's table is partial and in-frame only. The profile shows around 120,000 clones, approximately 90% of them singletons. Trimming left V 5 bases short and J 10 bases short, with 12 bases between. The CDR3 sequence is 12 residues long. CDR1 and CDR2 from the germline V gene are MNHEY and SVGAGI. This clonotype was obtained from a human patient who received a liver transplant. Some T cells may be transferred from the graft donor. The sequences come from CD4+ T cells from blood, collected 12 months after liver transplant. The chain has TRBV6-5 and TRBJ1-3, with no clear D. The CDR3 DNA reads TGTGCCAGCAGTCGCTTTGGAGGGACCATATATTTT. Encoded protein: CASSRFGGTIYF.